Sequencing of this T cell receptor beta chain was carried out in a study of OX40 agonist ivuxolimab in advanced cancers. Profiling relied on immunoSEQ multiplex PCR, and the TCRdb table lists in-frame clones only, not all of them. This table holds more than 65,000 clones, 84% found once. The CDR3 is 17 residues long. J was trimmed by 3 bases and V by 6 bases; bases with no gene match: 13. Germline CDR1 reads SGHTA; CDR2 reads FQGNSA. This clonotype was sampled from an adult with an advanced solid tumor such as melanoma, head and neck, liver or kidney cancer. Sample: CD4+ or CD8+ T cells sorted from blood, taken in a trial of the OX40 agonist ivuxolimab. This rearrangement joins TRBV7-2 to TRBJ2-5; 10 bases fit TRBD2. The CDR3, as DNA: TGTGCCAGCAGTTCCGGGGTTCTAGCGGGAGTTGAAGAGACCCAGTACTTC. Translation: CASSSGVLAGVEETQYF.